Listed here is a single T cell receptor (beta chain). The sample is drawn from a study of CD8+CD57+ T cells in acquired aplastic anemia. The overall study: The study obtained an average of roughly 3 ug of DNA from sorted CD4+ and CD8+ cells.

Sequencing was done on patients that had shown CD8+CD57+ cell expansion by flow cytometry. Untreated patients provided the blood samples, with no therapy given before sampling. The CDR3 is made up of 15 amino acids. Per germline, CDR1 SGDLS and CDR2 YYNGEE. V trimming: 4 bases; J trimming: 3 bases; junction bases outside the gene matches: 3. Genomic DNA, the template, was used for profiling of the TCR beta VDJ and CDR3. One entry per CDR3 protein, called by TCRdb with MiXCR from the reads. The sample includes roughly 220,000 distinct CDR3 sequences, 50% to 70% seen only once; the top ten take about three fifths.

This sequence was found in a human donor with aplastic anemia. Material: sorted CD4+, CD8+, or CD8+CD57+ T cells (not recorded which) from PBMCs. The V and J genes are TRBV9 and TRBJ2-5, with TRBD2 matching 13 bases. The CDR3 nucleotides read TGTGCCAGCAGCCAAGGACTAGCGGGAGAAGAGACCCAGTACTTC. This gives the protein CASSQGLAGEETQYF.